A selection of T cell receptor beta chains follows, all from one sample in a study of cytomegalovirus exposure and HLA in healthy donors. The assay was immunoSEQ multiplex PCR, and TCRdb's table has in-frame clones only and misses some. The data hold more than 110,000 clones, with about 80% observed a single time. The sample was PBMCs. The source is a man aged 30 to 39 in good health and CMV-seropositive. Both conserved end residues are part of each CDR3. The order of the fields is clone size, J gene, V gene, D gene, CDR3 DNA, CDR3 protein. A D gene is named only where the DNA matches it firmly. Size is omitted from some rows. Given values are once, few, many or a class for expanded clones.

clone_size: once; j_call: TRBJ1-2; v_call: TRBV28; d_call: -; cdr3_nt: TGTGCCAGCCAAGAGGGCTCCCTAAACTATGGCTACACCTTC; cdr3_aa: CASQEGSLNYGYTF
clone_size: -; j_call: TRBJ2-5; v_call: TRBV28; d_call: -; cdr3_nt: TGTGCCAGCAGTTTATTAGCTGGAACTAAAGAGACCCAGTACTTC; cdr3_aa: CASSLLAGTKETQYF
clone_size: few; j_call: TRBJ2-1; v_call: TRBV7-2; d_call: -; cdr3_nt: TGTGCCAGCAGCTTAGCTAAGCCGGAGCAGTTCTTC; cdr3_aa: CASSLAKPEQFF
clone_size: once; j_call: TRBJ2-2; v_call: TRBV6-5; d_call: TRBD2; cdr3_nt: TGTGCCAGCAGACTAGCGGGTTCGAACACCGGGGAGCTGTTTTTT; cdr3_aa: CASRLAGSNTGELFF
clone_size: -; j_call: TRBJ2-7; v_call: TRBV25-1; d_call: -; cdr3_nt: TGTGCCAGTGTTTACGCTCTAGCTTACGAGCAGTACTTC; cdr3_aa: CASVYALAYEQYF
clone_size: -; j_call: TRBJ2-1; v_call: TRBV9; d_call: TRBD2; cdr3_nt: TGTGCCAGCAGCCCCGAACGACTAGCGGGTTACAATGAGCAGTTCTTC; cdr3_aa: CASSPERLAGYNEQFF
clone_size: -; j_call: TRBJ1-1; v_call: TRBV6-5; d_call: -; cdr3_nt: TGTGCCAGCAGTTTAGAGAGGAACACTGAAGCTTTCTTT; cdr3_aa: CASSLERNTEAFF
clone_size: -; j_call: TRBJ1-3; v_call: TRBV9; d_call: -; cdr3_nt: TGTGCCAGCAGCGTAGCTACAGACATCTCTGGAAACACCATATATTTT; cdr3_aa: CASSVATDISGNTIYF
clone_size: -; j_call: TRBJ2-5; v_call: TRBV10-1; d_call: -; cdr3_nt: TGCGCCAGCTCGACAGGCCCCCAAGAGACCCAGTACTTC; cdr3_aa: CASSTGPQETQYF
clone_size: -; j_call: TRBJ2-7; v_call: TRBV18; d_call: -; cdr3_nt: TGTGCCAGCTCACCACCGACGGGGGGCCGAGGGGGGGAGCAGTACTTC; cdr3_aa: CASSPPTGGRGGEQYF
clone_size: once; j_call: TRBJ2-5; v_call: TRBV5-4; d_call: TRBD2; cdr3_nt: TGTGCCAGCGGAAAGAGTACACTAGCGGGGGGGCTGAGGGAAGAGACCCAGTACTTC; cdr3_aa: CASGKSTLAGGLREETQYF
clone_size: once; j_call: TRBJ2-1; v_call: TRBV27; d_call: -; cdr3_nt: TGTGCCAGCAGTTTATCGGCGGGGTCCTACAATGAGCAGTTCTTC; cdr3_aa: CASSLSAGSYNEQFF
clone_size: -; j_call: TRBJ2-6; v_call: TRBV6-5; d_call: -; cdr3_nt: TGTGCCAGCAGTCAAGACACCTCTGGGGCCAACGTCCTGACTTTC; cdr3_aa: CASSQDTSGANVLTF
clone_size: -; j_call: TRBJ1-5; v_call: TRBV28; d_call: -; cdr3_nt: TGTGCCAGCAGTTCCGTATGGCAGGGGATCAGGACCAGGATACCGCCCCAGCATTTT; cdr3_aa: CASSSVWQGIRTRIPPQHF
clone_size: -; j_call: TRBJ1-4; v_call: TRBV2; d_call: -; cdr3_nt: TGTGCCAGCAGTGATTCAAGAGCAGGCTCTAATGAAAAACTGTTTTTT; cdr3_aa: CASSDSRAGSNEKLFF
clone_size: -; j_call: TRBJ1-2; v_call: TRBV28; d_call: TRBD1; cdr3_nt: TGTGCCAGCTACGGACAGGAGCAACCCTATGGCTACACCTTC; cdr3_aa: CASYGQEQPYGYTF
clone_size: few; j_call: TRBJ1-2; v_call: TRBV7-8; d_call: -; cdr3_nt: TGTGCCAGCAGCTTAGCGAGGGATGCCGGCTACACCTTC; cdr3_aa: CASSLARDAGYTF
clone_size: -; j_call: TRBJ1-1; v_call: TRBV28; d_call: TRBD1; cdr3_nt: TGTGCCAGCAGGGGACAGGGGGTCACTGAAGCTTTCTTT; cdr3_aa: CASRGQGVTEAFF
clone_size: -; j_call: TRBJ1-2; v_call: TRBV27; d_call: -; cdr3_nt: TGTGCCAGCAGTCCCTTCATGGGGAGCCCCTATGGCTACACCTTC; cdr3_aa: CASSPFMGSPYGYTF
clone_size: -; j_call: TRBJ1-5; v_call: TRBV6-1; d_call: TRBD1; cdr3_nt: TGTGCCAGCAGTGGTCTGACAGGGGGCCTCGGTCAGCCCCAGCATTTT; cdr3_aa: CASSGLTGGLGQPQHF
clone_size: -; j_call: TRBJ2-5; v_call: TRBV6-5; d_call: TRBD1; cdr3_nt: TGTGCCAGCAGTTACGGGGGACAGGGTGGGGAGACCCAGTACTTC; cdr3_aa: CASSYGGQGGETQYF
clone_size: -; j_call: TRBJ2-3; v_call: TRBV2; d_call: TRBD1; cdr3_nt: TGTGCCGGCTGGACAGGGTCAGATACGCAGTATTTT; cdr3_aa: CAGWTGSDTQYF
clone_size: -; j_call: TRBJ2-3; v_call: TRBV5-5; d_call: TRBD1; cdr3_nt: TGTGCCAGCAGCTGGGACAGTCCCACAGATACGCAGTATTTT; cdr3_aa: CASSWDSPTDTQYF
clone_size: -; j_call: TRBJ2-7; v_call: TRBV18; d_call: TRBD1; cdr3_nt: TGTGCCAGCTCCGGACAGGGGGCGATCTACGAGCAGTACTTC; cdr3_aa: CASSGQGAIYEQYF
clone_size: -; j_call: TRBJ1-1; v_call: TRBV19; d_call: TRBD1; cdr3_nt: TGTGCCAGGGGACAGGGTGGGACTGAAGCTTTCTTT; cdr3_aa: CARGQGGTEAFF
clone_size: -; j_call: TRBJ2-5; v_call: TRBV28; d_call: TRBD2; cdr3_nt: TGTGCCAGCACTCGGGGGGTAAGAGAGACCCAGTACTTC; cdr3_aa: CASTRGVRETQYF
clone_size: -; j_call: TRBJ2-1; v_call: TRBV6-1; d_call: TRBD2; cdr3_nt: TGTGCCAGCAGTGAAGGGGGAGGGGCTCTGAACAATGAGCAGTTCTTC; cdr3_aa: CASSEGGGALNNEQFF
clone_size: -; j_call: TRBJ2-7; v_call: TRBV6-5; d_call: -; cdr3_nt: TGTGCCAGCAGTCCCCGAAAGAGGGAGTACGAGCAGTACTTC; cdr3_aa: CASSPRKREYEQYF